This T cell receptor beta chain originates from a study of CD8 T cells in Susac syndrome. V was trimmed by 3 bases and J by 5 bases, leaving 20 bases between them. The CDR3 totals 16 residues. Germline-derived CDR1 and CDR2 are SGDLS and YYNGEE. RNA in amounts of about 0.45 to 1 ug was reverse transcribed with random hexamers. TCRdb re-analysed the immunoSEQ multiplex PCR reads in MiXCR, keeping a single row per CDR3 protein. The table shows about 83,000 distinct CDR3 sequences, with approximately 96% occurring only once. This clonotype was obtained from a human donor with Susac syndrome. This sequence joins TRBV9 and TRBJ2-5; D gene uncertain. Sequences were obtained from CD8+ T cells from PBMCs. The CDR3 DNA follows: TGTGCCAGCAGCGCCGAGCCCGGACCGGCAACGGAGACCCAGTACTTC. It codes for CASSAEPGPATETQYF. The full variable domain, with the rest looked up from reference TRBV9 and TRBJ2-5, is DSGVTQTPKHLITATGQRVTLRCSPRSGDLSVYWYQQSLDQGLQFLIQYYNGEERAKGNILERFSAQQFPDLHSELNLSSLELGDSALYFCASSAEPGPATETQYFGPGTRLLVL.